The 27 T cell receptor beta chains below come from one sample, sequenced in a study of beta chain features in type 1 diabetes. The study's findings and limits: Among all four CD4+ subsets, Type 1 diabetes patients had TCRB CDR3s that were moderately but significantly shorter.

Of the isolated RNA, all was reverse transcribed, and so the sequenced material was expressed TCRB transcripts. The assay was immunoSEQ multiplex PCR, and TCRdb's table has in-frame clones only and misses some. The sample lists 250,000 to 300,000 clones, 24% seen once, with more than 0.009% in the top ten. Antigen specificity for these receptors is unknown. The material sequenced was naive CD4+ T cells from blood. The receptors here all came from a woman aged 25 to 39 with type 1 diabetes.

This clone showed up just a few times. V gene TRBV6-1 combines with J gene TRBJ2-7, with 7 bases that match TRBD2. CDR3 size: 15 residues. J lost 2 bases, V lost 0 bases, and 4 bases had no gene match. Germline V CDR1 and CDR2: MNHNS, SASEGT. CDR3 sequence (DNA): TGTGCCAGCAGTGAAGCCCGGGACTACCCCTACGAGCAGTACTTC. It encodes CASSEARDYPYEQYF.

This clone occurred a few times. This sequence joins TRBV5-1 and TRBJ2-7, with 11 bases matching TRBD2. The CDR3 contains 16 residues. Germline-derived CDR1 and CDR2 are SGHRS and YFSETQ. Trimming removed 3 bases from V and 4 bases from J; junction bases left unmatched: 9. In DNA, the CDR3 is TGCGCCAGCAGCTGGACTACTAGCGGGAGTCCTTACGAGCAGTACTTC. It codes for CASSWTTSGSPYEQYF. Supplemented by reference TRBV5-1 and TRBJ2-7, the full variable domain reads KAGVTQTPRYLIKTRGQQVTLSCSPISGHRSVSWYQQTPGQGLQFLFEYFSETQRNKGNFPGRFSGRQFSNSRSEMNVSTLELGDSALYLCASSWTTSGSPYEQYFGPGTRLTVT.

V is TRBV7-2 and J is TRBJ1-2; a weak D match, TRBD1 (5 bases). Germline CDR1 SGHTA, CDR2 FQGNSA. The CDR3 has 12 residues. Trimming removed 3 bases at V and 8 bases at J, with 10 bases between. The CDR3 loop is CASSLGREGYTF. Here the CDR3 DNA reads TGTGCCAGCAGCTTGGGGCGAGAGGGCTACACCTTC. Using reference TRBV7-2 and TRBJ1-2 for the parts outside the CDR3, the full variable domain is GAGVSQSPSNKVTEKGKDVELRCDPISGHTALYWYRQSLGQGLEFLIYFQGNSAPDKSGLPSDRFSAERTGGSVSTLTIQRTQQEDSAVYLCASSLGREGYTFGSGTRLTVV.

This clone was seen more than once but under ten times. The rearrangement joins TRBV11-2 to TRBJ1-4; D may be TRBD1 (6 bases). CDR3 length: 13 residues. The germline V and J ends were trimmed by 4 bases and 8 bases, with 11 bases remaining between them. Germline loops: CDR1 SGHAT, CDR2 FQNNGV. The DNA for the CDR3 is TGTGCCAGCAGCTCACAGGGAGGGGAAAAACTGTTTTTT. It is translated as CASSSQGGEKLFF.

This chain connects TRBV19 to TRBJ2-7; 7 bases map to TRBD2. Germline V gene lookup returns CDR1 LNHDA and CDR2 SQIVND (reference sequence). The CDR3 is 14 residues long. Trimming cost V 4 bases and J 1 base; bases outside gene matches: 4. Written as DNA, the CDR3 is TGTGCCAGTAGTACTAGCGGAGGATCCTACGAGCAGTACTTC. Translating gives CASSTSGGSYEQYF. Together with reference TRBV19 and TRBJ2-7, the CDR3 gives the full variable domain: DGGITQSPKYLFRKEGQNVTLSCEQNLNHDAMYWYRQDPGQGLRLIYYSQIVNDFQKGDIAEGYSVSREKKESFPLTVTSAQKNPTAFYLCASSTSGGSYEQYFGPGTRLTVT.

About this clone: This same CDR3 is encoded by further DNA sequences in the sample. For the CDR3, the DNA is TGTGCCAGCTCACCAGGACAGAACACCGGGGAGCTGTTTTTT. It yields the protein CASSPGQNTGELFF. The chain has TRBV18 and TRBJ2-2; D is possibly TRBD1 (5 bases). Germline CDR1 and CDR2: KGHSH and LQKENI. This CDR3 has 14 residues. Deletions cut 2 bases from V and 1 base from J, with 5 bases between.

The chain links TRBV25-1 to TRBJ2-3; 8 bases are shared with TRBD1. Trimming removed 2 bases from V and 2 bases from J; junction bases left unmatched: 3. The CDR3 extends over 15 amino acids. Germline CDR1 reads MGHDK; CDR2 reads SYGVNS. The DNA of the CDR3 is TGTGCCAGCAGTGAACAGGGGGCTCACACAGATACGCAGTATTTT. Residues: CASSEQGAHTDTQYF. Full variable domain (missing parts from reference TRBV25-1 and TRBJ2-3): EADIYQTPRYLVIGTGKKITLECSQTMGHDKMYWYQQDPGMELHLIHYSYGVNSTEKGDLSSESTVSRIRTEHFPLTLESARPSHTSQYLCASSEQGAHTDTQYFGPGTRLTVL.

This chain connects TRBV30 to TRBJ2-2; D is unresolved. Germline loops: CDR1 GTSNPN, CDR2 SVGIG (reference sequence). The V gene lost 4 bases and the J gene lost 0 bases, with 12 bases spanning the gap. This CDR3 has 15 residues. The CDR3, as DNA: TGTGCCTGGAATACTATGTTCGCGAACACCGGGGAGCTGTTTTTT. Translation: CAWNTMFANTGELFF.

The chain links TRBV9 to TRBJ1-3, with D maybe TRBD1 (5 bases). The germline V gene has CDR1 SGDLS and CDR2 YYNGEE. The CDR3 is 15 residues long. The V end lost 0 bases, the J end lost 0 bases, and 7 bases lay between the germline ends. This chain's CDR3 is CASSVEGVSGNTIYF. CDR3 DNA: TGTGCCAGCAGCGTAGAAGGGGTCTCTGGAAACACCATATATTTT. The full variable domain, with the rest looked up from reference TRBV9 and TRBJ1-3, is DSGVTQTPKHLITATGQRVTLRCSPRSGDLSVYWYQQSLDQGLQFLIQYYNGEERAKGNILERFSAQQFPDLHSELNLSSLELGDSALYFCASSVEGVSGNTIYFGEGSWLTVV.

The chain carries TRBV19 and TRBJ1-2; 8 bases agree with TRBD1. Germline CDR1 LNHDA, CDR2 SQIVND (reference sequence). The CDR3 contains 15 residues. J gave up 6 bases and V 3 bases, and 9 bases lay outside the gene matches. CDR3 region: CASSIRTTGVHGYTF. In DNA form, the CDR3 reads TGTGCCAGTAGTATCCGCACGACAGGGGTGCATGGCTACACCTTC.

This clone was detected a few times. V and J are TRBV4-2 and TRBJ2-7, with 9 bases that match TRBD2. Germline V CDR1 and CDR2: LGHNA, YNFKEQ. V lost 0 bases and J lost 6; bases outside the gene matches: 6. This CDR3 comprises 15 residues. The DNA for the CDR3 is TGTGCCAGCAGCCAAGACTTAGCGGGAGCGATCGAGCAGTACTTC. Translation gives CASSQDLAGAIEQYF.

The J gene is TRBJ1-2, the V gene TRBV7-9; D is unresolved. The CDR3 extends over 13 amino acids. The germline CDR1 and CDR2 sequences are SEHNR and FQNEAQ (reference sequence). V gave up 8 bases and J gave up 3 bases, with 13 bases separating them. DNA for the CDR3: TGTGCCAGCGACCCCTTCGGGGACTATGGCTACACCTTC. Residues: CASDPFGDYGYTF. The complete variable domain, with remaining parts taken from reference TRBV7-9 and TRBJ1-2, reads DTGVSQNPRHKITKRGQNVTFRCDPISEHNRLYWYRQTLGQGPEFLTYFQNEAQLEKSRLLSDRFSAERPKGSFSTLEIQRTEQGDSAMYLCASDPFGDYGYTFGSGTRLTVV.

This clone appeared a few times. The chain uses TRBV2 and TRBJ2-1, with TRBD1 matching 7 bases. Germline assignment: CDR1 SNHLY and CDR2 FYNNEI. The CDR3 length is 15 residues. With V trimmed by 6 bases and J by 10 bases, 15 bases remained unmatched. The DNA of the CDR3 is TGTGCCAGCAGACGAGAGACGACCGGGACAGAGGAGCAGTTCTTC. Its protein is CASRRETTGTEEQFF.

This clone has a handful of counts. The chain carries TRBV4-2 and TRBJ2-1, with a tentative D call TRBD2 (5 bases). CDR1 and CDR2 from the germline V gene are LGHNA and YNFKEQ. The CDR3 runs 14 residues. Trimming removed 0 bases at V and 9 bases at J, with 12 bases between. The CDR3 sequence is CASSQDLLAGEQFF. As DNA, the CDR3 is TGTGCCAGCAGCCAAGATCTCCTAGCCGGTGAGCAGTTCTTC.

V is TRBV30 and J is TRBJ2-7; D is uncertain. The length of the CDR3 is 13 residues. With 2 bases removed from V and 0 bases from J, the gap between germline ends came to 8 bases. The germline gives CDR1 GTSNPN, CDR2 SVGIG (reference sequence). The CDR3 DNA reads TGTGCCTGGAGTAGCGCGAGCTCCTACGAGCAGTACTTC. This translates into CAWSSASSYEQYF. The full variable domain, with the rest looked up from reference TRBV30 and TRBJ2-7, is SQTIHQWPATLVQPVGSPLSLECTVEGTSNPNLYWYRQAAGRGLQLLFYSVGIGQISSEVPQNLSASRPQDRQFILSSKKLLLSDSGFYLCAWSSASSYEQYFGPGTRLTVT.

This clone has just a few counts. The same CDR3 can be traced to other DNA sequences in this sample. This chain uses TRBV7-9 with TRBJ2-1; 10 nucleotides match TRBD2. This CDR3 spans 15 amino acids. The V and J ends lost 5 bases and 4 bases, in that order; junction bases with no gene match: 5. CDR1 SEHNR and CDR2 FQNEAQ come from the germline V gene (reference sequence). The CDR3 region has the DNA TGTGCCAGCAGCCCAAGCGGGAGGGGTTACAATGAGCAGTTCTTC. Translation gives CASSPSGRGYNEQFF.

This clone was observed a few times. V is TRBV18 and J is TRBJ2-1; TRBD1 matches 10 bases. Unmatched junction bases numbered 4, after V lost 0 bases and J lost 5 bases. Germline loops: CDR1 KGHSH, CDR2 LQKENI. The CDR3 extends over 16 amino acids. The CDR3 DNA sequence: TGTGCCAGCTCACCACCGGGGGACAGGGGACACAATGAGCAGTTCTTC. This sequence encodes CASSPPGDRGHNEQFF.

This clone was seen a handful of times. The CDR3 spells CASSLPDNEQFF. CDR3 coding DNA: TGTGCCAGCAGCTTACCCGACAATGAGCAGTTCTTC. V gene TRBV11-1 combines with J gene TRBJ2-1; D not resolved. CDR3 size: 12 residues. Per the germline V gene, CDR1 is SGHAT and CDR2 is FQDESV (reference sequence). V was cut by 2 bases and J by 5 bases, with 4 bases left in between.

This clone was counted a few times. The rearrangement joins TRBV7-3 to TRBJ2-1; 10 positions agree with TRBD2. Germline assignment: CDR1 SGHTA and CDR2 FQGTGA. The junction had 11 bases not matched to a gene; V was cut back by 5 bases and J by 7 bases. This CDR3 is built from 16 residues. CDR3 loop: CASSRYSSGRVNEQFF. The CDR3 DNA reads as TGTGCCAGCAGCCGGTACTCAAGCGGGAGGGTGAATGAGCAGTTCTTC. Variable domain in full (rest from reference TRBV7-3 and TRBJ2-1): GAGVSQTPSNKVTEKGKYVELRCDPISGHTALYWYRQSLGQGPEFLIYFQGTGAADDSGLPNDRFFAVRPEGSVSTLKIQRTERGDSAVYLCASSRYSSGRVNEQFFGPGTRLTVL.

The J gene is TRBJ1-5, the V gene TRBV4-2; 9 bases match TRBD1. V lost 4 bases, J lost 5 bases, and 6 bases stayed unmatched. The CDR3 is made up of 15 amino acids. CDR1 and CDR2 from the germline V gene are LGHNA and YNFKEQ. The CDR3 here is CASSPGTGTYQPQHF. CDR3 DNA: TGTGCCAGCAGCCCCGGGACAGGGACGTATCAGCCCCAGCATTTT.

This clone was counted a few times. The chain carries TRBV10-3 and TRBJ1-1; a weak D match, TRBD1 (6 bases). This CDR3 contains 13 residues. CDR1 ENHRY and CDR2 SYGVKD come from the germline V gene. V gave up 9 bases and J gave up 0 bases, with 11 bases separating them. The CDR3 reads CAMRTDMNTEAFF. CDR3 bases: TGTGCCATGAGGACAGATATGAACACTGAAGCTTTCTTT.

The rearrangement links TRBV6-1 to TRBJ2-2; D is possibly TRBD1 (6 bases). The V gene's germline CDR1 is MNHNS and CDR2 SASEGT. There are 14 residues in the CDR3. V lost 7 bases and J lost 5, with 14 bases in between. The DNA for the CDR3 is TGTGCCAGCATACGACAGGTCATTACCGGGGAGCTGTTTTTT. This sequence encodes CASIRQVITGELFF.

This clone appeared a few times. The chain uses TRBV30 and TRBJ2-6; tentatively, D is TRBD1 (5 bases). The V gene's germline CDR1 is GTSNPN and CDR2 SVGIG (reference sequence). This CDR3 has 16 residues. Trimming removed 2 bases from V and 5 bases from J, with 16 bases in between. Here the CDR3 DNA reads TGTGCCTGGAGTTCCCAGGGTAGGGTACGGGCCAACGTCCTGACTTTC. Protein sequence: CAWSSQGRVRANVLTF.

V and J are TRBV18 and TRBJ1-1; TRBD1 aligns across 10 bases. The V gene end was trimmed by 6 bases and the J gene end by 5 bases; junction bases not matched to a gene: 6. The CDR3 covers 14 residues. Germline CDR1 is KGHSH and CDR2 is LQKENI. CDR3 bases: TGTGCCAGCTCCCGAGGGACAGGGGAGACTGAAGCTTTCTTT. Amino acids: CASSRGTGETEAFF.

The chain combines TRBV13 with TRBJ2-1; possibly TRBD2 for D (7 bases). Germline CDR1 is PRHDT and CDR2 is FYEKMQ (reference sequence). The CDR3 totals 16 residues. Trimming shortened V by 5 bases and J by 0 bases, and 14 bases separated the two germline ends. This CDR3 reads CASSPRGGSSYNEQFF. For the CDR3, the DNA is TGTGCCAGCAGCCCTAGGGGGGGGAGCTCCTACAATGAGCAGTTCTTC.

This clone was counted a few times. The chain joins TRBV23-1 to TRBJ2-3; 7 bases line up with TRBD2. TRBV23-1 is an ORF; its function is uncertain. This CDR3 spans 17 amino acids. V was clipped by 0 bases and J by 1 base; unmatched bases: 7. The CDR3 DNA sequence: TGCGCCAGCAGTCAATCTGGGGGGGAACTCGGCACAGATACGCAGTATTTT. It is translated as CASSQSGGELGTDTQYF.

CDR3 sequence (DNA): TGTGCCAGCAGTGGTACTACGGGGATAGAGACCCAGTACTTC. It specifies CASSGTTGIETQYF. The J gene is TRBJ2-5, the V gene TRBV25-1, with D possibly matching TRBD2 (5 bases). Germline V CDR1 and CDR2: MGHDK, SYGVNS. V lost 4 bases, J lost 4 bases, and 13 bases lay in between. The CDR3 sequence is 14 residues long.